This T cell receptor (beta chain) was obtained from a study of human T cells and chemical hapten exposure. As for the study in general: Throughout the roughly 25-week study, diphenylcyclopropenone was applied weekly to the patients' scalps. The study traced per-sample TCR yield variation mainly to small differences in pooled library volumes.

Individual cDNA molecules (in the library) carried attached unique molecular identifiers. A single record per CDR3 protein comes from TCRdb applying MiXCR to the RACE reads. The sample shows some 250,000 distinct CDR3 sequences, approximately 7.5% of them seen only once. Time point of the sample: pre-sensitization, week 0. Noted treatment: therapeutic diphenylcyclopropenone sensitization with weekly scalp DPC. Unseparated into fractions, whole blood served as the source from which total RNA was extracted. The specimen comprised whole blood, sampled in connection with sensitization to the hapten diphenylcyclopropenone (DPC). The TCR comes from a man younger than 35 with alopecia areata. Some clones in this sample may be carry-over from other donors' samples.

The CDR3 DNA is TGTGCCACCGGGGGGCAGGAGGAGGGGACCCAGTACTTC. It encodes CATGGQEEGTQYF. This chain uses TRBV4-2 with TRBJ2-5; D may be TRBD2 (7 bases). The V and J ends lost 10 bases and 7 bases respectively, with 19 bases between them. This CDR3 is built from 13 residues. Germline CDR1 and CDR2: LGHNA and YNFKEQ.